A single sample gave rise to the 21 T cell receptor beta chains below, sequenced in a study of cytomegalovirus exposure and HLA in healthy donors. The study ran its PCR with 60 Vbeta and 13 Jbeta primers. Some clones are missing from TCRdb's copy, which holds only in-frame ones; the method was immunoSEQ multiplex PCR. The repertoire consists of fewer than 250,000 clones, with roughly 80% occurring once and the leading ten covering about 1.6%. Sequenced sample: PBMCs. These receptors were obtained from a young woman in good health and CMV-seronegative.

The chain recombines TRBV2 with TRBJ2-1, with 11 nucleotides matching TRBD2. Germline V gene sequence: CDR1 SNHLY, CDR2 FYNNEI. The CDR3 is made up of 13 amino acids. The J segment lost 3 bases and the V segment lost 8 bases, leaving 0 bases of the junction unmatched. The CDR3 nucleotides read TGTGCCAGCCTAGCGGGAGGCTACAATGAGCAGTTCTTC. Its protein product is CASLAGGYNEQFF.

The chain carries TRBV6-5 and TRBJ1-1; D is unclear. The CDR3 covers 14 residues. V was shortened by 6 bases and J by 2 bases, with 13 bases between the two germline ends. Germline V CDR1 and CDR2: MNHEY, SVGAGI. The CDR3 here is CASSTEYGNTEAFF. CDR3 bases: TGTGCCAGCAGCACGGAGTACGGAAACACTGAAGCTTTCTTT.

V gene TRBV7-9 combines with J gene TRBJ2-1, with 11 bases identical to TRBD2. Germline V gene sequence: CDR1 SEHNR, CDR2 FQNEAQ (reference sequence). The trim removed 3 bases at V and 9 bases at J, leaving 1 base unmatched. This CDR3 contains 13 residues. The CDR3 region is CASSLGTSGEQFF. The CDR3 DNA reads TGTGCCAGCAGCTTGGGGACTAGCGGTGAGCAGTTCTTC.

The chain has TRBV7-3 and TRBJ2-1, with a weak D call TRBD2 (6 bases). Per germline, CDR1 SGHTA and CDR2 FQGTGA. The CDR3 length is 16 residues. Trimming left V 5 bases short and J 1 base short, with 15 bases between. CDR3 protein: CASSPRWLASYNEQFF. The CDR3 DNA reads as TGTGCCAGCAGCCCGAGGTGGCTAGCGTCCTACAATGAGCAGTTCTTC.

V is TRBV7-2 and J is TRBJ2-1, with unresolved D. The germline gives CDR1 SGHTA, CDR2 FQGNSA. With 2 bases removed from V and 0 bases from J, the gap between germline ends came to 17 bases. This CDR3 is 18 amino acids long. The CDR3 DNA sequence: TGTGCCAGCAGCTTAACGCGCCCTGGCTCTAGCTCCTACAATGAGCAGTTCTTC. Translating it yields CASSLTRPGSSSYNEQFF.

The V gene is TRBV5-1, the J gene TRBJ1-1, with a weak D call TRBD1 (6 bases). The CDR3 sequence is 14 residues long. The germline V and J ends were trimmed by 4 bases and 4 bases, with 14 bases remaining between them. Germline V gene lookup returns CDR1 SGHRS and CDR2 YFSETQ. In DNA, the CDR3 is TGCGCCAGCAGCGTCAGGGGCCGGAGCACTGAAGCTTTCTTT. Translation gives CASSVRGRSTEAFF. The entire variable domain, with the rest obtained from reference TRBV5-1 and TRBJ1-1, is as follows: KAGVTQTPRYLIKTRGQQVTLSCSPISGHRSVSWYQQTPGQGLQFLFEYFSETQRNKGNFPGRFSGRQFSNSRSEMNVSTLELGDSALYLCASSVRGRSTEAFFGQGTRLTVV.

This chain connects TRBV18 to TRBJ1-3; possible D gene TRBD1, 5 bases. The CDR3 totals 15 residues. Per germline, CDR1 KGHSH and CDR2 LQKENI. V was clipped by 3 bases and J by 0 bases, with 9 bases between them. In nucleotides, the CDR3 is TGTGCCAGCTCACCCACAGGATCCTCTGGAAACACCATATATTTT. Its protein is CASSPTGSSGNTIYF.

This rearrangement joins TRBV30 to TRBJ1-1, with a possible D match to TRBD1 (6 bases). This CDR3 contains 14 residues. Germline assignment: CDR1 GTSNPN and CDR2 SVGIG (reference sequence). Deletions cut 5 bases from V and 5 bases from J, with 18 bases between. The CDR3 loop is CAWRPQGEWTEAFF. The CDR3, as DNA: TGTGCCTGGCGACCACAGGGAGAATGGACTGAAGCTTTCTTT.

The genes are TRBV5-1 and TRBJ1-4, with D perhaps matching TRBD1 (5 bases). The CDR3 covers 17 residues. Looked up from germline, CDR1 is SGHRS and CDR2 is YFSETQ. Between the trimmed V and J ends, which lost 4 bases and 0 bases, there was a span of 16 bases. CDR3 in amino acids: CASSGAPPGSTNEKLFF. The CDR3 DNA reads TGCGCCAGCAGCGGGGCCCCTCCAGGGTCAACTAATGAAAAACTGTTTTTT.

The V gene is TRBV5-1, the J gene TRBJ1-1, with D perhaps TRBD1 (6 bases). This CDR3 contains 14 residues. CDR1 is SGHRS and CDR2 is YFSETQ in the germline V gene. Trimming left V 4 bases short and J 5 bases short, with 15 bases between. The DNA for the CDR3 is TGCGCCAGCAGCGAAAACAGGGTCGGGACTGAAGCTTTCTTT. Translation: CASSENRVGTEAFF.

The chain couples TRBV5-1 to TRBJ2-1; D possibly corresponds to TRBD1 (6 bases). Trimming shortened V by 5 bases and J by 2 bases, and 11 bases separated the two germline ends. Looked up from germline, CDR1 is SGHRS and CDR2 is YFSETQ. The CDR3 extends over 14 amino acids. As DNA, the CDR3 is TGCGCCAGCAGGAGTCAGGGGCCCTACAATGAGCAGTTCTTC. This translates into CASRSQGPYNEQFF.

The J gene is TRBJ1-2, the V gene TRBV5-1; TRBD1 might be the D (6 bases). Deletions cut 0 bases from V and 12 bases from J, with 15 bases between. The CDR3 totals 13 residues. Per the germline V gene, CDR1 is SGHRS and CDR2 is YFSETQ. The DNA of the CDR3 is TGCGCCAGCAGCTTGGCACAGGGAGACGGCAACACCTTC. It specifies CASSLAQGDGNTF.

The chain uses TRBV30 and TRBJ2-3; 8 positions match TRBD2. J was trimmed by 2 bases and V by 4 bases; bases with no gene match: 11. Germline V lookup: CDR1 GTSNPN, CDR2 SVGIG (reference sequence). The length of the CDR3 is 16 residues. This chain's CDR3 is CAWTMGIAGSTDTQYF. The CDR3 nucleotides are TGTGCCTGGACTATGGGGATAGCGGGATCCACAGATACGCAGTATTTT.

V and J are TRBV19 and TRBJ1-4; 7 bases map to TRBD1. The CDR3 totals 14 residues. The V and J ends lost 7 bases and 5 bases, in that order; junction bases with no gene match: 7. Germline V CDR1 and CDR2: LNHDA, SQIVND (reference sequence). The CDR3 coding sequence is TGTGCCAGTACCCGGACAGGCTCCAATGAAAAACTGTTTTTT. This encodes CASTRTGSNEKLFF.

V and J are TRBV2 and TRBJ2-2; D gene unclear. The CDR3 is 13 residues long. Per the germline V gene, CDR1 is SNHLY and CDR2 is FYNNEI. V gave up 1 base and J gave up 6 bases, with 6 bases separating them. The CDR3 here is CASSEGGPGELFF. CDR3 DNA sequence: TGTGCCAGCAGTGAAGGTGGGCCCGGGGAGCTGTTTTTT.

The chain carries TRBV19 and TRBJ1-1; no clear D. CDR1 and CDR2 from the germline V gene are LNHDA and SQIVND (reference sequence). V was cut by 6 bases and J by 10 bases, with 12 bases left in between. The CDR3 is 11 residues long. CDR3 residues: CASRIGAGAFF. The CDR3 DNA is TGTGCCAGTAGGATCGGAGCCGGAGCTTTCTTT.

This rearrangement joins TRBV19 to TRBJ2-1, with 14 bases that match TRBD2. The CDR3 sequence is 17 residues long. V dropped 6 bases and J dropped 0; count of bases not matched to a gene: 4. Germline CDR1 LNHDA, CDR2 SQIVND (reference sequence). CDR3 bases: TGTGCCAGTAGGGGACTAGCGGGGGCCTACTCCTACAATGAGCAGTTCTTC. Translating gives CASRGLAGAYSYNEQFF. Looking up the rest from reference TRBV19 and TRBJ2-1 gives the full variable domain: DGGITQSPKYLFRKEGQNVTLSCEQNLNHDAMYWYRQDPGQGLRLIYYSQIVNDFQKGDIAEGYSVSREKKESFPLTVTSAQKNPTAFYLCASRGLAGAYSYNEQFFGPGTRLTVL.

The gene calls are TRBV28 and TRBJ2-2, with D perhaps matching TRBD2 (6 bases). The CDR3 extends over 12 amino acids. Trimming removed 9 bases from V and 6 bases from J, with 11 bases in between. CDR1 MDHEN and CDR2 SYDVKM come from the germline V gene. Here the CDR3 reads CASGGGSGELFF. The CDR3 region has the DNA TGTGCCAGTGGGGGAGGCTCCGGGGAGCTGTTTTTT. Drawing the rest from reference TRBV28 and TRBJ2-2, the complete variable domain is DVKVTQSSRYLVKRTGEKVFLECVQDMDHENMFWYRQDPGLGLRLIYFSYDVKMKEKGDIPEGYSVSREKKERFSLILESASTNQTSMYLCASGGGSGELFFGEGSRLTVL.

This clone came up once. The CDR3: CAWSANPGAGGYTF. CDR3 sequence (DNA): TGTGCCTGGAGTGCAAATCCAGGGGCGGGTGGCTACACCTTC. V is TRBV30 and J is TRBJ1-2; D is perhaps TRBD1 (6 bases). Trimming shortened V by 1 base and J by 7 bases, and 16 bases separated the two germline ends. The germline gives CDR1 GTSNPN, CDR2 SVGIG (reference sequence). This CDR3 is 14 amino acids long.

V and J are TRBV9 and TRBJ1-1, with TRBD1 matching 11 bases. Germline CDR1 is SGDLS and CDR2 is YYNGEE. The CDR3 spans 13 residues. The junction had 2 bases not matched to a gene; V was cut back by 0 bases and J by 10 bases. The CDR3 region has the DNA TGTGCCAGCAGCGTAGACGGGACAGGGGGAGCTTTCTTT. As protein: CASSVDGTGGAFF.

This chain joins TRBV5-8 and TRBJ2-1; D possibly corresponds to TRBD2 (5 bases). The CDR3 has 12 amino acids. Germline lookup yields CDR1 SGHTS and CDR2 YDEGEE. Between the trimmed V and J ends, which lost 6 bases and 16 bases, there was a span of 20 bases. CDR3 sequence reads: CASNSKWLAPFF. For the CDR3, the DNA is TGTGCCAGCAACTCGAAGTGGCTAGCCCCATTCTTC.